Following are 22 T cell receptor beta chains from one sample sequenced in a study of blood T cell repertoires in COVID-19. Here immunoSEQ multiplex PCR was the method, and the copy in TCRdb shows in-frame clones only, minus some. Among a few hundred thousand clones listed, about 91% were seen once. Specimen: PBMCs or T cells enriched from blood (not recorded which). Receptors were obtained from a woman in her thirties or forties with acute COVID-19.

V gene TRBV18 combines with J gene TRBJ1-3; D gene uncertain. V dropped 6 bases and J dropped 5 bases, with 8 bases sitting between them. The CDR3 contains 12 residues. Germline values: CDR1 KGHSH, CDR2 LQKENI. DNA of the CDR3: TGTGCCAGCTCTGAGAATCGAAACACCATATATTTT. Translating it yields CASSENRNTIYF.

The chain uses TRBV5-1 and TRBJ2-7; TRBD1 agrees at 9 bases. Unmatched junction bases numbered 11, after V lost 2 bases and J lost 2 bases. CDR1 is SGHRS, CDR2 YFSETQ, per germline. The CDR3 runs to 17 residues. The CDR3 sequence: CASSLGLLRDRAYEQYF. The CDR3 DNA is TGCGCCAGCAGCTTAGGTCTTCTTAGGGACAGGGCCTACGAGCAGTACTTC. The full variable domain, completed using reference TRBV5-1 and TRBJ2-7, is KAGVTQTPRYLIKTRGQQVTLSCSPISGHRSVSWYQQTPGQGLQFLFEYFSETQRNKGNFPGRFSGRQFSNSRSEMNVSTLELGDSALYLCASSLGLLRDRAYEQYFGPGTRLTVT.

V usage is TRBV5-1 and J usage is TRBJ1-2; D is possibly TRBD1 (6 bases). Trimming pared 0 bases from V and 4 bases from J, leaving 16 bases between. The CDR3 contains 16 residues. CDR1 and CDR2 from the germline V gene are SGHRS and YFSETQ. DNA of the CDR3: TGCGCCAGCAGCTTGGCCCCGGGACAAGGCCTCTATGGCTACACCTTC. Residues: CASSLAPGQGLYGYTF.

CDR3 loop: CASSEWDRVDSPLHF. The CDR3 coding sequence is TGTGCCAGCAGTGAATGGGACAGGGTAGATTCACCCCTCCACTTT. The chain links TRBV25-1 to TRBJ1-6, with TRBD1 identical over 9 bases. This CDR3 spans 15 amino acids. V trimming: 1 base; J trimming: 8 bases; junction bases outside the gene matches: 3. Germline lookup yields CDR1 MGHDK and CDR2 SYGVNS.

The genes are TRBV27 and TRBJ2-1; TRBD2 agrees at 11 bases. This CDR3 is 15 amino acids long. CDR1 is MNHEY and CDR2 is SMNVEV in the germline V gene (reference sequence). The J segment lost 3 bases and the V segment lost 3 bases, leaving 1 base of the junction unmatched. The CDR3 coding sequence is TGTGCCAGCAGTTTCACTAGCGGGAGCTACAATGAGCAGTTCTTC. Its translation is CASSFTSGSYNEQFF.

The table lists this clone with a few counts. The gene calls are TRBV11-3 and TRBJ2-7; 7 bases map to TRBD1. The CDR3 length is 14 residues. Losses at the gene ends were 3 bases for V and 2 bases for J; bases not matched to a gene: 4. Germline assignment: CDR1 SGHNT and CDR2 YENEEA. The CDR3, as DNA: TGTGCCAGCAGCTTCGACAGGGACGCCTACGAGCAGTACGTC. Amino acids: CASSFDRDAYEQYV.

V and J are TRBV30 and TRBJ2-7, with D maybe TRBD1 (7 bases). Germline V gives CDR1 GTSNPN, CDR2 SVGIG (reference sequence). CDR3 length: 14 amino acids. The germline V and J ends were trimmed by 2 bases and 2 bases, with 13 bases remaining between them. CDR3 coding DNA: TGTGCCTGGAGTTGGGGGGACAGAGCCTACGAGCAGTACTTC. The encoded protein is CAWSWGDRAYEQYF.

This chain links TRBV5-5 with TRBJ2-3; 7 bases map to TRBD1. This CDR3 is built from 15 residues. Germline CDR1 and CDR2: SGHKS and YYEKEE (reference sequence). Trimming cost V 4 bases and J 7 bases; bases outside gene matches: 12. CDR3 bases: TGTGCCAGCAGCCCAAGACAGGGCGGTCTTAATACGCAGTATTTT. Protein product: CASSPRQGGLNTQYF.

The gene calls are TRBV27 and TRBJ2-5; TRBD1 aligns across 8 bases. The CDR3 sequence is 14 residues long. V lost 4 bases and J lost 5; bases outside the gene matches: 6. The germline gives CDR1 MNHEY, CDR2 SMNVEV (reference sequence). The CDR3 bases are TGTGCCAGCAGTTCGCGGACAGGGAAGGAGACCCAGTACTTC. It specifies CASSSRTGKETQYF.

This clone was observed a few times. The DNA for the CDR3 is TGTGCCAGCAGCCTCCGGGACAGGGGCCATGAGCAGTTCTTC. This encodes CASSLRDRGHEQFF. The chain employs TRBV12-1 and TRBJ2-1; TRBD1 reflects the table's D call only, with no check against the DNA. TRBV12-1 is a pseudogene segment. The CDR3 is 14 residues long.

In DNA form, the CDR3 reads TGCAGCGTAGGGACAGGGGGCGATTATGGCTACACCTTC. It is translated as CSVGTGGDYGYTF. This chain links TRBV29-1 with TRBJ1-2; 12 nucleotides match TRBD1. This CDR3 spans 13 amino acids. Per germline, CDR1 SQVTM and CDR2 ANQGSEA. The trim removed 6 bases at V and 5 bases at J, leaving 4 bases unmatched.

V usage is TRBV19 and J usage is TRBJ1-6; D ambiguous. Germline V lookup: CDR1 LNHDA, CDR2 SQIVND (reference sequence). The CDR3 covers 14 residues. V was pared by 3 bases and J by 10 bases, with 13 bases between. The chain's CDR3 is CASSMGVASSPLHF. CDR3 coding DNA: TGTGCCAGTAGTATGGGAGTCGCGTCGTCACCCCTCCACTTT.

This sequence joins TRBV9 and TRBJ2-7, with TRBD1 matching 9 bases. CDR1 and CDR2 from the germline V gene are SGDLS and YYNGEE. Unmatched junction bases numbered 4, after V lost 0 bases and J lost 3 bases. The CDR3 has 15 amino acids. CDR3 amino acids: CASSVAGTGNYEQYF. CDR3 nucleotides: TGTGCCAGCAGCGTAGCCGGGACAGGGAACTACGAGCAGTACTTC.

This rearrangement joins TRBV21-1 to TRBJ2-7; the D segment call TRBD1 is taken from the table without a DNA check. TRBV21-1 is shown as a pseudogene. This CDR3 has 14 amino acids. CDR3 DNA: TGTGCCAGCATTGACAGGGAAATGGGATACGAGCAGTACGTC. This translates into CASIDREMGYEQYV.

This clone was detected only a few times. This sequence joins TRBV19 and TRBJ1-2; 7 positions agree with TRBD1. Germline CDR1 reads LNHDA; CDR2 reads SQIVND (reference sequence). This CDR3 spans 14 amino acids. With V trimmed by 5 bases and J by 4 bases, 7 bases remained unmatched. As DNA, the CDR3 is TGTGCCAGTAGTCGGGACAGTTGGTCCTATGGCTACACCTTC. Encoded protein: CASSRDSWSYGYTF.

The rearrangement links TRBV7-9 to TRBJ1-4, with no clear D. CDR1 SEHNR and CDR2 FQNEAQ come from the germline V gene (reference sequence). The CDR3 has 16 residues. V shed 0 bases and J shed 0 bases, with 8 bases lying between them. The CDR3 bases are TGTGCCAGCAGCTTAGCGCGGCGACCAACTAATGAAAAACTGTTTTTT. It codes for CASSLARRPTNEKLFF.

This sequence joins TRBV10-1 and TRBJ1-3; 9 nucleotides match TRBD1. Germline V lookup: CDR1 WNHNN, CDR2 SYGVQD (reference sequence). The CDR3 extends over 17 amino acids. Trimming took 0 bases from V and 2 from J; bases not matched to a gene: 5. In DNA form, the CDR3 reads TGCGCCAGCAGTGAGTCGGGGACAGGGATCCCTGGAAACACCATATATTTT. The encoded protein is CASSESGTGIPGNTIYF.

This chain connects TRBV9 to TRBJ1-3, with D unclear. The ends were cut back, 10 bases at V and 0 bases at J, with 14 bases in the middle. CDR1 and CDR2 (germline): SGDLS, YYNGEE. This CDR3 is built from 14 residues. The CDR3 nucleotides read TGTGCCTCATCGACCGGGATCTCTGGAAACACCATATATTTT. Its protein product is CASSTGISGNTIYF.

The chain carries TRBV6-5 and TRBJ2-4; D possibly corresponds to TRBD1 (7 bases). V was cut by 9 bases and J by 9 bases, with 21 bases left in between. The germline CDR1 and CDR2 sequences are MNHEY and SVGAGI. The CDR3 is 14 residues long. CDR3 region: CASGAGGTPGIQYF. CDR3 nucleotides: TGTGCCAGTGGGGCAGGGGGGACCCCAGGCATTCAGTACTTC.

The chain has TRBV11-2 and TRBJ2-7, with D perhaps matching TRBD1 (6 bases). Germline CDR1 SGHAT, CDR2 FQNNGV. Trimming left V 1 base short and J 7 bases short, with 14 bases between. This CDR3 spans 14 amino acids. The CDR3 DNA is TGTGCCAGCAGCTTAGGGACAGACTTTCGGGAGCAGTACTTC. The encoded protein is CASSLGTDFREQYF.

This clone has only a few counts. The rearrangement uses TRBV19 and TRBJ1-5; a weak D match, TRBD1 (5 bases). Germline CDR1 reads LNHDA; CDR2 reads SQIVND (reference sequence). V lost 11 bases and J lost 5, with 19 bases in between. The CDR3 has 14 amino acids. Written as DNA, the CDR3 is TGTGCCTCCAAGCCGATGCAGGGTTATCAGCCCCAGCATTTT. It yields the protein CASKPMQGYQPQHF.

The rearrangement uses TRBV19 and TRBJ1-1; 9 positions match TRBD1. V dropped 8 bases and J dropped 7; count of bases not matched to a gene: 14. The CDR3 runs to 15 residues. Germline V CDR1 and CDR2: LNHDA, SQIVND (reference sequence). The CDR3 region is CASGYPGQGIVEAFF. The CDR3 nucleotides read TGTGCCAGTGGTTATCCGGGACAGGGTATCGTTGAAGCTTTCTTT. Based on the CDR3 plus reference TRBV19 and TRBJ1-1, the full variable domain is DGGITQSPKYLFRKEGQNVTLSCEQNLNHDAMYWYRQDPGQGLRLIYYSQIVNDFQKGDIAEGYSVSREKKESFPLTVTSAQKNPTAFYLCASGYPGQGIVEAFFGQGTRLTVV.